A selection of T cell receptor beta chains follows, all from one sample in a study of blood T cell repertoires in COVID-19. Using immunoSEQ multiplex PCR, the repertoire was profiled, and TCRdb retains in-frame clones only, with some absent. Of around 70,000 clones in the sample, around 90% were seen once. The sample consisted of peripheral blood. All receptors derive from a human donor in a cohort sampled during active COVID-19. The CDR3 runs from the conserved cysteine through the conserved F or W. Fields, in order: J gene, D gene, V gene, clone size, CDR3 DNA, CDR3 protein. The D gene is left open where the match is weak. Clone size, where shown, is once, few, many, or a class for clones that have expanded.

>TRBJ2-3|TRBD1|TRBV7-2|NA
TGTGCCAGCAGCACTAACCGGGACAGGGACACAGATACGCAGTATTTT
CASSTNRDRDTDTQYF
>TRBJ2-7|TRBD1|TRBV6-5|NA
TGTGCCAGCAGTACAGTCGACAGGGGCTACGAGCAGTACTTC
CASSTVDRGYEQYF
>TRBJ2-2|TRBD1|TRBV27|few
TGTGCCAGCAGTTTACAGGGGGCGGGAGAGCTGTTTTTT
CASSLQGAGELFF
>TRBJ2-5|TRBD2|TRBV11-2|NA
TGTGCCAGCAGCAAAAGGACTAGCGGCCAAGAGACCCAGTACTTC
CASSKRTSGQETQYF
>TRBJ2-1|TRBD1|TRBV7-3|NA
TGTGCCAGCAGCTTACCGTCCGGGACAGGGGAGCAGTTCTTC
CASSLPSGTGEQFF
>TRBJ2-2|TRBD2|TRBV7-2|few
TGTGCCAGCAGCATTAGCGGGAGGGACACCGGGGAGCTGTTTTTT
CASSISGRDTGELFF
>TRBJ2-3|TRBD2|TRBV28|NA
TGTGCCAGCAGTGGGGTGGCGGGAGTCCCAGATACGCAGTATTTT
CASSGVAGVPDTQYF
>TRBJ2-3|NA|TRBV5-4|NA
TGTGCCAGCAGCTTGGGGTTCGCGGGATCTAGCACAGATACGCAGTATTTT
CASSLGFAGSSTDTQYF
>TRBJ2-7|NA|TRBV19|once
TGTGCCAGTAGTGGGGTGTGGGGGCCCCTCTCCTACGAGCAGTACTTC
CASSGVWGPLSYEQYF
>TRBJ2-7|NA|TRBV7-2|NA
TGTGCCAGCAGCTTAGCGGGTGGTGGCGGATACACCTACGAGCAGTACTTC
CASSLAGGGGYTYEQYF
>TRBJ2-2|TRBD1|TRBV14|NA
TGTGCCAGCAGCCAAGACGGACAGGGGTTGGGCACCGGGGAGCTGTTTTTT
CASSQDGQGLGTGELFF
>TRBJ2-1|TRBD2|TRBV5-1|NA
TGCGCCAGCAGCTGGGGACTAGCGGGAGGGCGGGATGAGCAGTTCTTC
CASSWGLAGGRDEQFF
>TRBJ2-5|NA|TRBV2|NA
TGTGCCAGCAGTGTATCACCAGGGTACGAAGAGACCCAGTACTTC
CASSVSPGYEETQYF
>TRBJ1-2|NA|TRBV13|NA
TGTGCCAGCAGCTTAGGGGACAGATATACAGATGGCTACACCTTC
CASSLGDRYTDGYTF
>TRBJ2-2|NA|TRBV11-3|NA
TGTGCCAGCAGCTTAAGAGGGCAGCCCGGGGAGCTGTTTTTT
CASSLRGQPGELFF
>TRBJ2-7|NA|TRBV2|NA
TGTGCCAGCAGGCAGGGCTGGGGGCAACCGTACGAGCAGTACTTC
CASRQGWGQPYEQYF
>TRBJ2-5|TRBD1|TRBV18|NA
TGTGCCAGCTCCCCGGACAGGGCCTTCCAAGAGACCCAGTACTTC
CASSPDRAFQETQYF
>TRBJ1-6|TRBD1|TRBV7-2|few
TGTGCCAGCACCCAGGGACAGGGGAATTCACCCCTCCACTTT
CASTQGQGNSPLHF
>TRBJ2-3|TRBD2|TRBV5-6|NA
TGTGCCAGCAGCCTTAGCGGGAAGATCACAGATACGCAGTATTTT
CASSLSGKITDTQYF
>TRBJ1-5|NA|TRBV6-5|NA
TGTGCCAGCAGTACGACTGAGAATCAGCCCCAGCATTTT
CASSTTENQPQHF
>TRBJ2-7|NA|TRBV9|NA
TGTGCCAGCAGCCCCTTGGCAGGCTACGAGCAGTACTTC
CASSPLAGYEQYF
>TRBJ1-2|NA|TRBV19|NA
TGTGCCAGTAGTATAGCGGGGGGCGACCTGTATGGCTACACCTTC
CASSIAGGDLYGYTF
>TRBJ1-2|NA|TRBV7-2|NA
TGTGCCAGCAGCTTAGCCCAGGGCTATGGCTACACCTTC
CASSLAQGYGYTF
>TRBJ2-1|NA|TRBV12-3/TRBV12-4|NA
TGTGCCAGCAGTATGAGGCGTGAGCAGTTCTTC
CASSMRREQFF
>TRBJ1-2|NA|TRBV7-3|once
TGTGCCAGCAGCTTTTCAGGGGAAGAAGGCTACACCTTC
CASSFSGEEGYTF
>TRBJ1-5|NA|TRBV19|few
TGTGCCAGTAGTAGCGGAGGAAACAATCAGCCCCAGCATTTT
CASSSGGNNQPQHF
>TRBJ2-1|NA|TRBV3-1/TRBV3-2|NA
TGTGCCAGCAGCCAAGATAGGAGAGGGGAGCAGTTCTTC
CASSQDRRGEQFF
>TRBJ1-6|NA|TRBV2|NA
TGTGCCAGCAGTGACGGGGTTAGGTCACCCCTCCACTTT
CASSDGVRSPLHF
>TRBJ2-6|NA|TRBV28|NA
TGTGCCAGCAGTTTCGGGGGATCAGGGGCCAACGTCCTGACTTTC
CASSFGGSGANVLTF